This paragraph covers one T cell receptor beta chain sequence. Its antigen remains unidentified. Base qualities are missing; no much larger clone stands one base away. Amplification of TCR beta CDR3 regions was carried out from RNA transcripts. The first round of RT-PCR for the TCR CDR3 was performed with the HTBI primer set and the Qiagen OneStep RT-PCR kit. A second multiplex PCR round built the libraries, followed by size selection and purification. The libraries were sequenced on an Illumina HiSeq2000 using paired-end 100 bp reads. Regarding the original processing steps: SOAPnuke was used to process the raw data, removing reads that contained adapters or uncalled bases, had a mean Phred below 15, or lacked an exact match to the constant primer or identifier. COPE v1.2.5 was used to merge high-quality paired reads, and clonotypes were defined as unique nucleotide sequences. Clonotypes were aligned to IMGT TRBV, TRBD and TRBJ reference segments using MiTCR v1.1. The analysis was restricted to V-J combinations with a frequency above 0.0001, which together covered around 99% of the repertoires. A TCS score was defined as the ratio of F50 (clonal expansion) to E x V (chaos), with BLOSUM62-based TCRdist applied between CDR3 peptides within each V-J. Welch's t-statistics and random forest reduced around 520 V-J features to fewer than 15, which were used in a naive Bayes classifier (R e1071). The Morisita-Horn index was used to measure how similar the thyroid and blood repertoires were. TCRdb itself trimmed the public reads at Q25 with fastp, ran MiXCR and retained productive beta chains. Each CDR3 protein appears once, grouped with its most common genes and DNA. TCRdb, rather than the study authors, made the V and J calls. The table for this sample lists hundreds of thousands of distinct CDR3 sequences; more than 30% of them were counted only once. Of the sample, over 8% falls within the top ten clones.

Stable Graves' hyperthyroidism was defined as no progression to ophthalmopathy during 18 months of follow-up. Hyperthyroidism patients were aged 18 to 65 years and newly diagnosed, with disease duration of less than 2 months. The study excluded patients with uncontrolled infections, other autoimmune diseases, pregnancy or lactation. Diagnoses were based on clinical symptoms, serum thyroxine and TRAb, thyroid ultrasound and orbital computed tomography. PBMCs were isolated from about 9.2 ml of fresh peripheral blood by Ficoll-Paque density gradient centrifugation. Trizol reagent was used to extract total RNA, and RNA quality was then checked on an Agilent 2100 Bioanalyzer. This record comes from a study of T cells in Graves' hyperthyroidism and ophthalmopathy (dated by TCRdb to the late 2010s). In the study overall: Peripheral blood samples were taken at the time of initial diagnosis, prior to any treatment. To identify distinguishing TCR V-J signatures, a discovery cohort of around 98 patients was used, comprising fewer than 45 with Graves' ophthalmopathy and around 57 with stable Graves' hyperthyroidism. Whether ophthalmopathy could be predicted prospectively was tested in an independent validation cohort made up of about 20 hyperthyroidism patients plus 17 patients who later progressed to ophthalmopathy. The 95 to 100 discovery patients were randomly divided into training and test sets at a 7:3 ratio. Thyroid tissue and blood T-cell repertoires from several Graves' hyperthyroidism patients were also compared in the study. After blood sampling, hyperthyroidism patients were treated with methimazole at a starting dose of 30 mg daily, and ophthalmopathy patients were treated with high-dose intravenous methylprednisolone. The paper reports TCR Vbeta CDR3 sequencing of fewer than 150 peripheral blood samples: over 40 ophthalmopathy, roughly 80 hyperthyroidism and roughly 17 progressor patients.

Broad study findings and their caveats: Ophthalmopathy was separated from stable hyperthyroidism by a 13 V-J signature model, with approximately 85% sensitivity and just over 81% specificity obtained in cross-validation and 80%/75% obtained in testing. In validation, the model predicted progression to ophthalmopathy a median of approximately 6.3 months before onset, with over 60% sensitivity and just under 75% specificity. Sample size was not statistically predetermined, and blinding of investigators to group allocation was not performed. Most expanded thyroid clonotypes (frequency above 0.001) were also detected in blood, a finding suggesting that blood repertoires may reflect thyroid immune responses.

The germline V end is reduced by 1 base and the J end by 3 bases; junction bases left unmatched: 5. The CDR3 covers 15 residues, taking in both the cysteine and the phenylalanine. Only the CDR3 part of the read is kept: 45 bases, read in frame from the first base. CDR1 and CDR2 are drawn from the germline V gene: SNHLY, FYNNEI. The rearrangement joined TRBV2 to TRBJ1-2; the central 7 bases match TRBD1. Sequences were obtained from blood. The TCR comes from a man between 18 and 35 years old with Graves' hyperthyroidism. CDR3 region: CASSEEGGFDYGYTF. The DNA is as follows: TGTGCCAGCAGTGAAGAAGGGGGCTTTGACTATGGCTACACCTTC.